The clone carrying this T cell receptor (beta chain) was observed a few times. The CDR3 consists of 14 residues. Looked up from germline, CDR1 is SGHRS and CDR2 is YFSETQ. V lost 2 bases and J lost 4; bases outside the gene matches: 5. The data were taken from a study of cytomegalovirus exposure and HLA in healthy donors. The study ran its PCR with 60 Vbeta and 13 Jbeta primers. The table came from immunoSEQ multiplex PCR; TCRdb's copy has only in-frame clones and leaves some out. Among 150,000 to 200,000 clones listed, roughly 79% were seen once. This clonotype was sampled from a male donor in good health and CMV-seropositive. What was sequenced was PBMCs. The chain combines TRBV5-1 with TRBJ2-7; 8 bases are a match to TRBD2. DNA for the CDR3: TGCGCCAGCAGCTTTCGGCGGGGGGTTTACGAGCAGTACTTC. This codes for CASSFRRGVYEQYF.